This is a list of T cell receptor beta chains from one sample in a study of blood T cells in healthy people across ages. In TCRdb, the 5' RACE reads were re-called with MiXCR into one record per CDR3 protein. This table has 1.2 million to 1.5 million distinct CDR3 sequences, roughly 45% appearing once. The source material was blood. These receptor sequences come from a woman between 18 and 29 years old in good health. The CDR3 runs from the conserved cysteine through the conserved F or W. A D gene is named only where the DNA matches it firmly. Clone size is shown for a subset of rows, as once, few, many or a class of expanded clone.

clone size: .; V gene: TRBV21-1; J gene: TRBJ2-1; D gene: .; CDR3 protein: CASSPRDRGILSYNEQFF; CDR3 DNA: TGTGCCAGCAGTCCCCGGGACAGGGGGATCCTCTCCTACAATGAGCAGTTCTTC
clone size: .; V gene: TRBV4-1; J gene: TRBJ1-2; D gene: .; CDR3 protein: CASSQETGPVYGYTF; CDR3 DNA: TGCGCCAGCAGCCAAGAGACAGGCCCTGTCTATGGCTACACCTTC
clone size: few; V gene: TRBV2; J gene: TRBJ2-3; D gene: TRBD2; CDR3 protein: CASNRVLAGRADTQYF; CDR3 DNA: TGTGCCAGCAATAGGGTCCTAGCGGGGAGGGCAGATACGCAGTATTTT
clone size: .; V gene: TRBV29-1; J gene: TRBJ1-1; D gene: .; CDR3 protein: CSALYPGVNTEAFF; CDR3 DNA: TGCAGCGCCTTGTATCCAGGGGTGAACACTGAAGCTTTCTTT
clone size: few; V gene: TRBV2; J gene: TRBJ1-4; D gene: .; CDR3 protein: CASMVRTPQKLFF; CDR3 DNA: TGTGCCAGCATGGTTAGGACTCCACAAAAACTGTTTTTT
clone size: .; V gene: TRBV5-5; J gene: TRBJ1-2; D gene: .; CDR3 protein: CASSLVGVSPGATSVYGYTF; CDR3 DNA: TGTGCCAGCAGCTTGGTGGGGGTATCGCCGGGCGCCACAAGCGTATATGGCTACACCTTC
clone size: .; V gene: TRBV3-1; J gene: TRBJ1-5; D gene: TRBD1; CDR3 protein: CASSQEARGVNPQHF; CDR3 DNA: TGTGCCAGCAGCCAAGAGGCCAGGGGGGTGAATCCCCAGCATTTT
clone size: few; V gene: TRBV11-2; J gene: TRBJ2-3; D gene: TRBD2; CDR3 protein: CASSRLASNTDTQYF; CDR3 DNA: TGTGCCAGCAGCCGACTAGCGTCTAACACAGATACGCAGTATTTT
clone size: .; V gene: TRBV14; J gene: TRBJ2-2; D gene: .; CDR3 protein: CASSQGNINTGELFF; CDR3 DNA: TGTGCCAGCAGCCAAGGAAACATCAACACCGGGGAGCTGTTTTTT
clone size: few; V gene: TRBV3-1; J gene: TRBJ2-5; D gene: .; CDR3 protein: CASSPFGKTQYF; CDR3 DNA: TGTGCCAGCAGCCCTTTCGGGAAGACCCAGTACTTC
clone size: .; V gene: TRBV5-1; J gene: TRBJ2-2; D gene: .; CDR3 protein: CASRWTANTGELFF; CDR3 DNA: TGCGCCAGCAGGTGGACCGCGAACACCGGGGAGCTGTTTTTT
clone size: .; V gene: TRBV6-5; J gene: TRBJ1-1; D gene: .; CDR3 protein: CASSYSRTSVRAMNTEAFF; CDR3 DNA: TGTGCCAGCAGTTACTCGAGGACATCCGTTAGGGCGATGAACACTGAAGCTTTCTTT
clone size: few; V gene: TRBV9; J gene: TRBJ2-5; D gene: .; CDR3 protein: CASSVGLRASPEETQYF; CDR3 DNA: TGTGCCAGCAGCGTAGGACTCCGGGCCTCCCCCGAAGAGACCCAGTACTTC
clone size: few; V gene: TRBV9; J gene: TRBJ2-6; D gene: .; CDR3 protein: CASSADSGANVLTF; CDR3 DNA: TGTGCCAGCAGCGCCGACTCTGGGGCCAACGTCCTGACTTTC
clone size: .; V gene: TRBV4-2; J gene: TRBJ1-2; D gene: TRBD1; CDR3 protein: CASSQRDSPFYGYTF; CDR3 DNA: TGTGCCAGCAGCCAACGGGACAGCCCGTTCTATGGCTACACCTTC
clone size: .; V gene: TRBV6-6; J gene: TRBJ2-3; D gene: .; CDR3 protein: CATTRGSLFTDAQYF; CDR3 DNA: TGTGCCACTACCCGGGGCAGCCTTTTCACAGATGCGCAGTATTTT
clone size: few; V gene: TRBV5-1; J gene: TRBJ2-5; D gene: .; CDR3 protein: CASSYAGTYQETQYF; CDR3 DNA: TGCGCCAGCAGCTACGCCGGGACCTACCAAGAGACCCAGTACTTC
clone size: .; V gene: TRBV18; J gene: TRBJ1-2; D gene: .; CDR3 protein: CASSPPGEVNGYTF; CDR3 DNA: TGTGCCAGCTCACCACCGGGGGAGGTGAATGGCTACACCTTC
clone size: .; V gene: TRBV15; J gene: TRBJ2-5; D gene: .; CDR3 protein: CATSRDRRTLGEQYF; CDR3 DNA: TGTGCCACCAGCAGAGATCGGCGGACCCTGGGGGAGCAGTACTTC
clone size: .; V gene: TRBV3-1; J gene: TRBJ1-6; D gene: TRBD1; CDR3 protein: CASSPRGGGDSPLHF; CDR3 DNA: TGTGCCAGCAGCCCACGGGGAGGGGGCGACTCACCCCTCCACTTT
clone size: .; V gene: TRBV7-8; J gene: TRBJ1-2; D gene: .; CDR3 protein: CASSPEGRADPNYGYTF; CDR3 DNA: TGTGCCAGCAGCCCTGAAGGGAGGGCAGACCCTAACTATGGCTACACCTTC
clone size: .; V gene: TRBV28; J gene: TRBJ1-3; D gene: .; CDR3 protein: CASSFLGTSSGNTIYF; CDR3 DNA: TGTGCCAGCAGTTTTCTGGGTACCAGCTCTGGAAACACCATATATTTT
clone size: .; V gene: TRBV12-3/TRBV12-4; J gene: TRBJ2-3; D gene: TRBD1; CDR3 protein: CASSLGGGTGLTDTQYF; CDR3 DNA: TGTGCCAGCAGTTTGGGGGGTGGGACAGGGCTCACAGATACGCAGTATTTT
clone size: few; V gene: TRBV20-1; J gene: TRBJ2-1; D gene: TRBD2; CDR3 protein: CSASGAGQVVYNEQFF; CDR3 DNA: TGCAGTGCTAGCGGAGCGGGGCAAGTAGTTTACAATGAGCAGTTCTTC
clone size: few; V gene: TRBV20-1; J gene: TRBJ2-1; D gene: TRBD2; CDR3 protein: CSARDLGTIIPHEQFF; CDR3 DNA: TGCAGTGCTAGAGATCTTGGGACTATTATTCCCCATGAGCAGTTCTTC
clone size: .; V gene: TRBV21-1; J gene: TRBJ2-7; D gene: .; CDR3 protein: CASSLRHSTSYEQYF; CDR3 DNA: TGTGCCAGCAGCCTTCGACACTCAACGTCCTACGAGCAGTACTTC
clone size: .; V gene: TRBV9; J gene: TRBJ1-3; D gene: .; CDR3 protein: CASSVGSGTTGNTIYF; CDR3 DNA: TGTGCCAGCAGCGTAGGCTCCGGGACTACCGGAAACACCATATATTTT
clone size: .; V gene: TRBV14; J gene: TRBJ2-1; D gene: TRBD2; CDR3 protein: CASSQGGAGDNEQFF; CDR3 DNA: TGTGCCAGCAGCCAAGGAGGGGCGGGAGACAATGAGCAGTTCTTC
clone size: few; V gene: TRBV20-1; J gene: TRBJ1-2; D gene: .; CDR3 protein: CSARDPESWGYTF; CDR3 DNA: TGCAGTGCTAGAGATCCCGAGTCATGGGGCTACACCTTC
clone size: few; V gene: TRBV10-3; J gene: TRBJ1-2; D gene: .; CDR3 protein: CAISESSTANYGYTF; CDR3 DNA: TGTGCCATCAGTGAGTCGAGCACAGCTAACTATGGCTACACCTTC
clone size: few; V gene: TRBV6-2/TRBV6-3; J gene: TRBJ2-7; D gene: .; CDR3 protein: CASSYDGGGTYEQYF; CDR3 DNA: TGTGCCAGCAGTTATGACGGTGGGGGAACATACGAGCAGTACTTC
clone size: many; V gene: TRBV20-1; J gene: TRBJ2-1; D gene: TRBD2; CDR3 protein: CSANSGSSYNEQFF; CDR3 DNA: TGCAGTGCTAATAGCGGGAGCTCCTACAATGAGCAGTTCTTC
clone size: .; V gene: TRBV12-3/TRBV12-4; J gene: TRBJ2-5; D gene: .; CDR3 protein: CASNRDGEGETQYF; CDR3 DNA: TGTGCCAGCAACCGGGACGGTGAGGGGGAGACCCAGTACTTC
clone size: .; V gene: TRBV7-9; J gene: TRBJ2-7; D gene: .; CDR3 protein: CASSPAGGYEQYF; CDR3 DNA: TGTGCCAGCAGCCCTGCCGGGGGCTACGAGCAGTACTTC
clone size: few; V gene: TRBV29-1; J gene: TRBJ1-1; D gene: .; CDR3 protein: CSVEAGWVNTEAFF; CDR3 DNA: TGCAGCGTTGAAGCTGGTTGGGTGAACACTGAAGCTTTCTTT
clone size: .; V gene: TRBV19; J gene: TRBJ2-1; D gene: .; CDR3 protein: CASRGGLGNEQFF; CDR3 DNA: TGTGCCAGTAGAGGCGGTTTGGGCAATGAGCAGTTCTTC
clone size: .; V gene: TRBV27; J gene: TRBJ2-7; D gene: .; CDR3 protein: CASSLVDGEEQYF; CDR3 DNA: TGTGCCAGCAGTTTGGTCGACGGGGAGGAGCAGTACTTC
clone size: few; V gene: TRBV20-1; J gene: TRBJ2-1; D gene: TRBD1; CDR3 protein: CSARAANRGRVGEQFF; CDR3 DNA: TGCAGTGCTAGAGCAGCGAACAGGGGGCGGGTTGGTGAGCAGTTCTTC
clone size: .; V gene: TRBV20-1; J gene: TRBJ2-5; D gene: TRBD1; CDR3 protein: CSAANARGQETQYF; CDR3 DNA: TGCAGTGCCGCCAACGCCAGGGGGCAAGAGACCCAGTACTTC
clone size: few; V gene: TRBV6-1; J gene: TRBJ2-7; D gene: TRBD2; CDR3 protein: CASRTSGSEQYF; CDR3 DNA: TGTGCCAGCCGGACTAGCGGGAGCGAGCAGTACTTC
clone size: .; V gene: TRBV30; J gene: TRBJ2-7; D gene: .; CDR3 protein: CAWSVQDSYEQYF; CDR3 DNA: TGTGCCTGGAGTGTACAGGACTCCTACGAGCAGTACTTC
clone size: .; V gene: TRBV20-1; J gene: TRBJ2-2; D gene: TRBD1; CDR3 protein: CSATRGLDTGELFF; CDR3 DNA: TGCAGTGCTACCAGGGGGCTAGACACCGGGGAGCTGTTTTTT
clone size: few; V gene: TRBV25-1; J gene: TRBJ1-1; D gene: TRBD1; CDR3 protein: CASSGRQGYTEAFF; CDR3 DNA: TGTGCCAGCAGTGGCCGACAGGGGTACACTGAAGCTTTCTTT
clone size: .; V gene: TRBV15; J gene: TRBJ1-1; D gene: .; CDR3 protein: CATSLLRNTEAFF; CDR3 DNA: TGTGCCACCAGCCTTTTGAGGAACACTGAAGCTTTCTTT
clone size: .; V gene: TRBV30; J gene: TRBJ2-1; D gene: .; CDR3 protein: CAWSVLPLEGARFF; CDR3 DNA: TGTGCCTGGAGTGTACTTCCCCTCGAAGGGGCTCGGTTCTTC
clone size: .; V gene: TRBV7-2; J gene: TRBJ2-5; D gene: TRBD2; CDR3 protein: CASSSRTSAARETQYF; CDR3 DNA: TGTGCCAGCAGTTCCCGGACTAGCGCGGCCCGAGAGACCCAGTACTTC
clone size: .; V gene: TRBV7-8; J gene: TRBJ1-1; D gene: .; CDR3 protein: CASSTSLRNTEAFF; CDR3 DNA: TGTGCCAGCAGCACGAGCCTGAGGAACACTGAAGCTTTCTTT
clone size: .; V gene: TRBV5-5; J gene: TRBJ2-2; D gene: TRBD2; CDR3 protein: CASSFGTSGRAGELFF; CDR3 DNA: TGTGCCAGCAGCTTCGGGACTAGCGGGAGGGCCGGGGAGCTGTTTTTT
clone size: .; V gene: TRBV27; J gene: TRBJ2-1; D gene: .; CDR3 protein: CASSLTDSDNEQFF; CDR3 DNA: TGTGCCAGCAGTTTAACGGACTCTGACAATGAGCAGTTCTTC
clone size: few; V gene: TRBV30; J gene: TRBJ1-2; D gene: .; CDR3 protein: CAWSPRESYGYTF; CDR3 DNA: TGTGCCTGGAGTCCCCGGGAGTCCTATGGCTACACCTTC
clone size: few; V gene: TRBV27; J gene: TRBJ2-7; D gene: .; CDR3 protein: CASSFPYEQYF; CDR3 DNA: TGTGCCAGCAGTTTTCCTTACGAGCAGTACTTC
clone size: .; V gene: TRBV3-1; J gene: TRBJ2-1; D gene: .; CDR3 protein: CASSHPWGGIYNEQFF; CDR3 DNA: TGTGCCAGCAGTCACCCGTGGGGGGGCATCTACAATGAGCAGTTCTTC
clone size: .; V gene: TRBV18; J gene: TRBJ1-5; D gene: TRBD1; CDR3 protein: CASSPQGADQPQHF; CDR3 DNA: TGTGCCAGCTCACCACAGGGGGCTGATCAGCCCCAGCATTTT
clone size: .; V gene: TRBV7-9; J gene: TRBJ2-1; D gene: TRBD1; CDR3 protein: CASRQVGQAGFYNEQFF; CDR3 DNA: TGTGCCAGCAGACAAGTGGGACAGGCGGGATTCTACAATGAGCAGTTCTTC
clone size: .; V gene: TRBV18; J gene: TRBJ2-3; D gene: TRBD1; CDR3 protein: CASYRPDRGRTDTQYF; CDR3 DNA: TGTGCCAGTTACCGGCCGGACAGGGGGCGGACAGATACGCAGTATTTT
clone size: .; V gene: TRBV28; J gene: TRBJ2-1; D gene: .; CDR3 protein: CASNPFILDEQFF; CDR3 DNA: TGTGCCAGCAATCCATTTATCTTAGATGAGCAGTTCTTC
clone size: .; V gene: TRBV15; J gene: TRBJ2-7; D gene: .; CDR3 protein: CATSRVPQGGSYNEQYF; CDR3 DNA: TGTGCCACCAGCAGAGTACCACAGGGCGGCTCCTACAATGAGCAGTACTTC
clone size: few; V gene: TRBV7-2; J gene: TRBJ1-2; D gene: .; CDR3 protein: CASSLTDGVYGYTF; CDR3 DNA: TGTGCCAGCAGCTTAACGGACGGAGTCTATGGCTACACCTTC
clone size: few; V gene: TRBV5-1; J gene: TRBJ1-1; D gene: .; CDR3 protein: CASSGQAQKTEAFF; CDR3 DNA: TGCGCCAGCAGCGGCCAGGCCCAGAAGACTGAAGCTTTCTTT
clone size: .; V gene: TRBV9; J gene: TRBJ1-1; D gene: .; CDR3 protein: CASSASGGHTEAFF; CDR3 DNA: TGTGCCAGCAGCGCATCTGGGGGCCACACTGAAGCTTTCTTT